The following is a TCR beta chain sequence with its context. This entry is derived from a study of cytomegalovirus exposure and HLA in healthy donors. At the level of the study: The platform used for the 120 or so validation repertoires matched that of the approximately 670 first-cohort repertoires, a later analysis reported.

Clones were sequenced by immunoSEQ multiplex PCR, and TCRdb holds only the in-frame ones, with some missing. The data contain 150,000 to 200,000 clones, more than 75% of them singletons. Sequencing was performed on PBMCs. This clonotype was obtained from a man aged 30-40 years in good health and CMV-seropositive.

The CDR3 coding sequence is TGTGCCTGCGAACCGGGGGGTTTAGGTGCGGAGCAGTACTTC. Protein sequence: CACEPGGLGAEQYF. The genes are TRBV30 and TRBJ2-7; 7 bases agree with TRBD2. CDR3 size: 14 residues. Germline trimming cut 6 bases from V and 7 bases from J; bases unmatched to any gene: 15. Germline V gene data show CDR1 as GTSNPN and CDR2 as SVGIG (reference sequence).